The 5 T cell receptor beta chains below come from one sample, sequenced in a study of human T cells and chemical hapten exposure. One entry per CDR3 protein results from TCRdb running MiXCR on the RACE reads. The sample contains about 270,000 distinct CDR3 sequences, around 7.3% of which appear only once. Stated time point: pre-sensitization, week 0. Sample treatment: therapeutic diphenylcyclopropenone sensitization with weekly scalp DPC. This sample comprised whole blood, obtained in connection with sensitization to the hapten diphenylcyclopropenone (DPC). Receptors were obtained from a man between 18 and 35 years old with alopecia areata. Some clones in this sample may be carry-over from other donors' samples.

This clonotype appeared a few times. The rearrangement links TRBV5-1 to TRBJ2-5; D tentatively fits TRBD1 or TRBD2 (5 bases each). The V end lost 1 base, the J end lost 4 bases, and 20 bases lay between the germline ends. CDR1 is SGHRS and CDR2 is YFSETQ in the germline V gene. The CDR3 is made up of 17 amino acids. The CDR3 here is CASSLPTFGTAPETQYF. The CDR3 region has the DNA TGCGCCAGCAGCTTGCCCACTTTCGGGACGGCGCCAGAGACCCAGTACTTC.

The chain carries TRBV5-1 and TRBJ1-1, with 8 bases aligning to TRBD1. This CDR3 has 14 amino acids. The J segment lost 6 bases and the V segment lost 0 bases, leaving 4 bases of the junction unmatched. The germline gives CDR1 SGHRS, CDR2 YFSETQ. The CDR3 DNA reads TGCGCCAGCAGCTTGGCTCAGGGGGCTTCTGAAGCTTTCTTT. This translates into CASSLAQGASEAFF.

The chain recombines TRBV6-5 with TRBJ1-1, with a weak D call TRBD1 (5 bases). This CDR3 region has 15 residues. The V end lost 2 bases, the J end lost 4 bases, and 14 bases lay between the germline ends. Germline CDR1 is MNHEY and CDR2 is SVGAGI. CDR3 amino acids: CASSYGPGSGTEAFF. The CDR3 nucleotides are TGTGCCAGCAGTTACGGCCCAGGGTCGGGCACTGAAGCTTTCTTT.

This clonotype was picked up many times. The chain carries TRBV11-2 and TRBJ2-1; TRBD1 matches at 7 bases. Trimming took 5 bases from V and 9 from J; bases not matched to a gene: 7. Germline assignment: CDR1 SGHAT and CDR2 FQNNGV. CDR3 length: 13 amino acids. The CDR3 nucleotides are TGTGCCAGCAGCCGACAGGGTCGGGGTGAGCAGTTCTTC. Translated, it gives CASSRQGRGEQFF.

DNA for the CDR3: TGCAGCGTTGAAGCAGGTTGGAGTGAGACCCAGTACTTC. It encodes CSVEAGWSETQYF. The chain links TRBV29-1 to TRBJ2-5; D unclear. Germline CDR1 reads SQVTM; CDR2 reads ANQGSEA. Trimming shortened V by 1 base and J by 5 bases, and 11 bases separated the two germline ends. This CDR3 has 13 amino acids.